This T cell receptor beta chain is drawn from a study of T cell responses to AZD1222 COVID-19 vaccine. Study as a whole: Samples with a second dose at about 4 or about 12 weeks were pooled together. Overall study findings and caveats: White British donors predominated, females outnumbered males, and clonal diversity was possibly underestimated. There were repertoire samples only from the period after the peak T cell response. Baseline serostatus was positive in only a handful of AZD1222 recipients.

The CDR3 covers 16 residues. Trimming pared 5 bases from V and 3 bases from J, leaving 20 bases between. The V gene's germline CDR1 is LNHDA and CDR2 SQIVND (reference sequence). Only in-frame clones appear in the TCRdb table, and some are missing; sequencing was by immunoSEQ multiplex PCR. The sample consists of fewer than 100,000 clones, approximately 94% of them appearing once. This clone was observed once. Its antigen is currently unknown. The V call is TRBV19, the J call TRBJ2-7, with D maybe TRBD2 (5 bases). The sample in question was peripheral blood, obtained on day 0 of AZD1222 vaccination. The receptor was derived from an adult in good health. CDR3 region: CASSAPTQAADYEQYF. Here the CDR3 DNA reads TGTGCCAGTAGTGCTCCCACCCAGGCAGCGGACTACGAGCAGTACTTC.